The present entry profiles one T cell receptor (beta chain) with its context. Its target is unknown. With 6 bases removed from V and 0 bases from J, the gap between germline ends came to 9 bases. Germline V gene sequence: CDR1 MDHEN, CDR2 SYDVKM. CDR3 size: 14 residues. This sample is part of a study of radiation and T cells in renal cell carcinoma. Looking at the study overall: Nephrectomy followed 15 Gy stereotactic body radiation by 4 weeks. Findings and caveats of the study: Baseline intratumoral clonotype presence is unknown without pretreatment biopsies. In blood, top tumor clones expanded by 2 weeks, shrinking by 4.

Some clones are missing from TCRdb's copy, which holds only in-frame ones; the method was immunoSEQ multiplex PCR. In the table there are 70,000 to 100,000 clones, 82% of which are singletons. Regarding time point: baseline pretreatment blood. Regarding treatment: 15 Gy SBRT to primary tumor, nephrectomy 4 weeks later. The patient's renal cell carcinoma had clear cell pathology. This receptor was obtained from a man aged 60-69 years with renal cell carcinoma. Material: blood, obtained from a patient whose treatment included radiotherapy and nephrectomy. The V gene is TRBV28, the J gene TRBJ1-3; D gene ambiguous. In nucleotides, the CDR3 is TGTGCCAGCAGCCGACCGAGCTCTGGAAACACCATATATTTT. It encodes CASSRPSSGNTIYF.